Described below is a single T cell receptor (beta chain) sequence and its context. Its specificity is not known. TCRdb keeps only in-frame clones here, not all; method: immunoSEQ multiplex PCR. The sample shows tens of thousands of clones, around 90% of them seen only once. This record comes from a study of OX40 agonist ivuxolimab in advanced cancers. Study-level findings and limits: Relatively little clonal expansion, among the lowest observed, appeared in partial responders at 0.1-3.0 mg/kg.

Sequencing was performed on CD4+ or CD8+ T cells sorted from blood, taken in a trial of the OX40 agonist ivuxolimab. This receptor was obtained from an adult with an advanced solid tumor such as melanoma, head and neck, liver or kidney cancer.

The CDR3 DNA reads as TGTGCCAGCTCACCCAACGCAGGGGGCGGCTCTGGGGCCAACGTCCTGACTTTC. This gives the protein CASSPNAGGGSGANVLTF. V usage is TRBV18 and J usage is TRBJ2-6; TRBD1 matches at 8 bases. This CDR3 is built from 18 residues. J lost 0 bases, V lost 3 bases, and 7 bases had no gene match. Germline CDR1 KGHSH, CDR2 LQKENI.